Presented here are 6 T cell receptor beta chains from one specimen sequenced in a study of human T cells and chemical hapten exposure. Using its own MiXCR run on the RACE reads, TCRdb lists one record per CDR3 protein. There are 300,000 to 400,000 distinct CDR3 sequences in the sample; around 6.9% occur only once, and around 8.4% lies in the top ten. Time point of the sample: patch test 1, 2 weeks after DPC sensitization. The treatment here: therapeutic diphenylcyclopropenone sensitization with weekly scalp DPC. Sequencing used whole blood, obtained in connection with sensitization to the hapten diphenylcyclopropenone (DPC). These TCRs come from a woman aged 18-35 years with alopecia areata. Some clones in this sample may be carry-over from other donors' samples.

The table lists this clonotype with a few counts. The genes are TRBV20-1 and TRBJ1-1; the D is unclear. This CDR3 is built from 14 residues. The V end was cut by 5 bases, the J end by 5 bases, with 18 bases between. Germline values: CDR1 DFQATT, CDR2 SNEGSKA (reference sequence). CDR3 nucleotide sequence: TGCAGTGCTGGACTCCTTAAGATATCAACTGAAGCTTTCTTT. The encoded protein is CSAGLLKISTEAFF.

This clonotype turned up a few times. V gene TRBV7-9 combines with J gene TRBJ2-3; TRBD2 agrees at 9 bases. Germline V CDR1 and CDR2: SEHNR, FQNEAQ (reference sequence). The CDR3 consists of 15 residues. Trimming at V came to 3 bases and at J to 2 bases, leaving 3 bases not matched to a gene. DNA for the CDR3: TGTGCCAGCAGCTTCATAGCGGGGGACACAGATACGCAGTATTTT. It is translated as CASSFIAGDTDTQYF.

This clonotype was found many times. V gene TRBV12-3 or TRBV12-4 combines with J gene TRBJ1-1; D uncertain. The CDR3 is 13 residues long. V lost 8 bases and J lost 6, with 16 bases in between. The CDR3 region is CASQDQPQAEAFF. The CDR3 bases are TGTGCCAGCCAGGACCAACCTCAGGCTGAAGCTTTCTTT.

This clonotype was seen a few times. This chain links TRBV11-2 with TRBJ2-2; 10 bases are shared with TRBD2. V lost 7 bases to trimming and J lost 2 bases; unmatched junction nucleotides: 10. The CDR3 is made up of 17 amino acids. The germline V gene has CDR1 SGHAT and CDR2 FQNNGV. CDR3 protein: CASIWASGGRNTGELFF. The DNA for the CDR3 is TGTGCCAGCATTTGGGCTAGCGGGGGCCGAAACACCGGGGAGCTGTTTTTT.

The rearrangement uses TRBV6-5 and TRBJ2-7; 7 nucleotides agree with TRBD1. Germline CDR1 reads MNHEY; CDR2 reads SVGAGI. The CDR3 consists of 12 residues. V lost 6 bases, J lost 6 bases, and 5 bases stayed unmatched. The chain's CDR3 is CASRTGSGEQYF. For the CDR3, the DNA is TGTGCCAGCAGGACAGGGTCTGGCGAGCAGTACTTC.

This clonotype has a handful of counts. This chain joins TRBV7-9 and TRBJ2-4; TRBD1 agrees at 8 bases. The V and J ends lost 2 bases and 2 bases, in that order; junction bases with no gene match: 11. CDR3 length: 18 amino acids. Germline CDR1 reads SEHNR; CDR2 reads FQNEAQ (reference sequence). CDR3 amino acids: CASSLSGRDRWSKNIQYF. CDR3 sequence (DNA): TGTGCCAGCAGCTTAAGCGGCCGGGACAGGTGGTCCAAAAACATTCAGTACTTC.